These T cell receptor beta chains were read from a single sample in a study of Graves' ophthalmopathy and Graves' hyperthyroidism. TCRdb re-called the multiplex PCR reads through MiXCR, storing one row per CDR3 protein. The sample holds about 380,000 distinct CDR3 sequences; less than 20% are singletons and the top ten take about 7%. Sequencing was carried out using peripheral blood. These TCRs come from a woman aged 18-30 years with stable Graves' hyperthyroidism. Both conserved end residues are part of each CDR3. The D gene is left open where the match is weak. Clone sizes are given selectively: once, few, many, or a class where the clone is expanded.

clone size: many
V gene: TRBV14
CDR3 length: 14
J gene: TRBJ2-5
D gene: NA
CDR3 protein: CASSPPDRRETQYF
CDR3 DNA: TGTGCCAGCAGCCCCCCTGACAGGCGGGAGACCCAGTACTTC

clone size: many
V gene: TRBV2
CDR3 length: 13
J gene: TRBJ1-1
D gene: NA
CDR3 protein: CASSEDEGTEAFF
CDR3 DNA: TGTGCCAGCAGTGAGGACGAGGGGACTGAAGCTTTCTTT

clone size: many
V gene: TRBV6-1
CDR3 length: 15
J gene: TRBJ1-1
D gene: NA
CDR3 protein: CASRVDRPGSTEAFF
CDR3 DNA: TGTGCCAGCAGGGTCGACAGGCCTGGGAGCACTGAAGCTTTCTTT

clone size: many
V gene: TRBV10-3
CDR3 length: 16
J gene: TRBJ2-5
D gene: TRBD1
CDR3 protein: CAIKEGTGGVRETQYF
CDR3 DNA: TGTGCCATCAAAGAGGGGACAGGGGGCGTTCGGGAGACCCAGTACTTC

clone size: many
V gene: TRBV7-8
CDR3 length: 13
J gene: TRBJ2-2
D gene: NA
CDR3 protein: CASSLAGPGELFF
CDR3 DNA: TGTGCCAGCAGCTTGGCGGGACCCGGGGAGCTGTTTTTT

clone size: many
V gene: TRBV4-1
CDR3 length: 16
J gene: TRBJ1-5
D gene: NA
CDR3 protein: CASSKHPPGGSQPQHF
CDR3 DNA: TGCGCCAGCAGCAAACACCCCCCAGGAGGGAGTCAGCCCCAGCATTTT

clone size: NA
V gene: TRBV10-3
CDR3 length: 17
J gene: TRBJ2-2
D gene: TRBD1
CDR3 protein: CAISEGSGTGSSGELFF
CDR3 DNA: TGTGCCATCAGCGAAGGGAGCGGGACAGGGTCTTCCGGGGAGCTGTTTTTT

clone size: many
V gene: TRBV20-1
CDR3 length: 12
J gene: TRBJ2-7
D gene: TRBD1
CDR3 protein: CSADRGLDEQYF
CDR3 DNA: TGCAGCGCAGACAGGGGGCTTGACGAGCAGTACTTC

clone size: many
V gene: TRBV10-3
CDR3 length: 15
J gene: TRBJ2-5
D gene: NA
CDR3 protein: CAISETPPGMETQYF
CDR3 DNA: TGTGCCATCAGTGAGACCCCACCGGGGATGGAGACCCAGTACTTC

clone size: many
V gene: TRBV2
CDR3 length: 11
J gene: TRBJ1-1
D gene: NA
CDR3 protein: CASSVEIEAFF
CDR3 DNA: TGTGCCAGCAGTGTTGAGATTGAAGCTTTCTTT

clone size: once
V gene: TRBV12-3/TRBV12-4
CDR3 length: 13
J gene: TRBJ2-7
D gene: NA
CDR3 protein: CASSLGGSLEQYF
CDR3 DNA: TGTGCCAGCAGCCTAGGAGGGTCCCTGGAGCAGTACTTC

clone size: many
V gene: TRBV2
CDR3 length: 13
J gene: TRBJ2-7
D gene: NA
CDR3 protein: CASSGTIRGEQYF
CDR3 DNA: TGTGCCAGCAGTGGGACCATTCGGGGGGAGCAGTACTTC

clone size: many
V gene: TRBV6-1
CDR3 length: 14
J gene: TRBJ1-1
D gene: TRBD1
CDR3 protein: CAMDRGPGNTEAFF
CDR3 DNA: TGTGCCATGGACAGGGGCCCCGGTAACACTGAAGCTTTCTTT

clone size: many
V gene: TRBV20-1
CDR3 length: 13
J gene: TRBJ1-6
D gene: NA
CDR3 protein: CSARDIQGSPLHF
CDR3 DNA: TGCAGTGCTAGAGATATACAGGGCTCACCCCTCCACTTT

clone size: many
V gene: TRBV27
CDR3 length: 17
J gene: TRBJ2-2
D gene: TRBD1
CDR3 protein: CASSISTGGANTGELFF
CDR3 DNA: TGTGCCAGCAGTATCTCGACAGGGGGCGCGAACACCGGGGAGCTGTTTTTT

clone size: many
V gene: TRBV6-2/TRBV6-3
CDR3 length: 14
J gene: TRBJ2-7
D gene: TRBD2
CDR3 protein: CASRGQVAGYEQYF
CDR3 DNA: TGTGCCAGCAGAGGGCAGGTAGCGGGCTACGAGCAGTACTTC

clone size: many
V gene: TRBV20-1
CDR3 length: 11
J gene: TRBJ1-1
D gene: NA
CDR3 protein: CSARGDTEAFF
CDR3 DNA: TGCAGTGCTAGAGGGGACACTGAAGCTTTCTTT

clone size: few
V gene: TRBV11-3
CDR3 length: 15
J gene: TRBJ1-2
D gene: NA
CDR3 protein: CASSLSPNWGVGYTF
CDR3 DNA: TGTGCCAGCAGCCTTAGTCCAAACTGGGGTGTCGGCTACACCTTC

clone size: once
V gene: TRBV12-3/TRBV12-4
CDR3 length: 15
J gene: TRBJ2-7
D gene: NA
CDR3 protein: CASGATALSSYEQYF
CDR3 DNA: TGTGCCAGCGGAGCAACTGCCCTGAGCTCCTACGAGCAGTACTTC

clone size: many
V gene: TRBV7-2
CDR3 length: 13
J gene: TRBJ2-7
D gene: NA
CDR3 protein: CASSLDRNYEQYF
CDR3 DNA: TGTGCCAGCAGCTTAGACAGGAACTACGAGCAGTACTTC

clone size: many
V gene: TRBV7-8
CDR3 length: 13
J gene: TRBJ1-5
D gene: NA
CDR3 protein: CASSREGIQPQHF
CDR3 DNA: TGTGCCAGCAGCCGAGAAGGGATCCAGCCCCAGCATTTT

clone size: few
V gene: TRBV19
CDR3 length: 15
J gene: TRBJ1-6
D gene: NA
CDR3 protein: CASSIDIGRTSPLHF
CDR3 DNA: TGTGCCAGTAGTATAGATATCGGACGGACCTCACCCCTCCACTTT

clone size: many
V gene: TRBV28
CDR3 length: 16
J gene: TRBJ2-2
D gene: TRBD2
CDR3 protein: CASESPGLAGSGELFF
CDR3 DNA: TGTGCCAGCGAATCCCCTGGACTAGCGGGGAGCGGGGAGCTGTTTTTT

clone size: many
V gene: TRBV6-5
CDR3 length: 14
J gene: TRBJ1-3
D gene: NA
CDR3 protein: CASSYRDAGNTIYF
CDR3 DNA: TGTGCCAGCAGTTACAGGGATGCTGGAAACACCATATATTTT

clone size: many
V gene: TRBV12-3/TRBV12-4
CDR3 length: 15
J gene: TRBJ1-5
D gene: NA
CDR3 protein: CASSLMAGRNQPQHF
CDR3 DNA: TGTGCCAGCAGTTTAATGGCAGGGCGTAATCAGCCCCAGCATTTT

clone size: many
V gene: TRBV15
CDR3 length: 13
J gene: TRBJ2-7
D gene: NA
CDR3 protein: CATSRDTLYEQYF
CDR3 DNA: TGTGCCACCAGCAGGGACACCCTCTACGAGCAGTACTTC

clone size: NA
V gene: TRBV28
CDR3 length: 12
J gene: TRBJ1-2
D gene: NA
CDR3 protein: CASRTGTYGYTF
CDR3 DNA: TGTGCCAGCAGGACAGGTACCTATGGCTACACCTTC

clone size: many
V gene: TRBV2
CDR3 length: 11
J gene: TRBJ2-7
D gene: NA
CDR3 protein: CASSAEDQQYF
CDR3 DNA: TGTGCCAGCAGTGCGGAGGACCAGCAGTACTTC

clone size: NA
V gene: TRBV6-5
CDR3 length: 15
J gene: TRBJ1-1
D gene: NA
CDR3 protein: CASSYGGGRGTEAFF
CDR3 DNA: TGTGCCAGCAGTTACGGGGGCGGGAGGGGCACTGAAGCTTTCTTT

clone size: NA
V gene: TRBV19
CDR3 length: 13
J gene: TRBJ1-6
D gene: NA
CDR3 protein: CASGSHSNSPLHF
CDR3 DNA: TGTGCCAGTGGAAGCCACAGCAATTCACCCCTCCACTTT

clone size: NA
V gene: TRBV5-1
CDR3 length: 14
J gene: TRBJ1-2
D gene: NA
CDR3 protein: CASSLAVSGPGYTF
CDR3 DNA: TGCGCCAGCAGCTTGGCCGTCAGCGGCCCCGGCTACACCTTC

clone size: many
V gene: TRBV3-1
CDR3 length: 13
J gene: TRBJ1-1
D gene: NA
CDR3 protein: CASSPTLNTEAFF
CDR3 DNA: TGTGCCAGCAGTCCCACACTGAACACTGAAGCTTTCTTT

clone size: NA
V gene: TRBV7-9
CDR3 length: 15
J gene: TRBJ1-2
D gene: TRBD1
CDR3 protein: CASSPSGTGAYGYTF
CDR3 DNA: TGTGCCAGCAGCCCTTCGGGGACAGGGGCCTATGGCTACACCTTC

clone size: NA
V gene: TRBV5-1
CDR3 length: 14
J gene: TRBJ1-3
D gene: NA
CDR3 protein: CASSLGRQGNTIYF
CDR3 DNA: TGCGCCAGCAGCTTGGGGAGACAGGGAAACACCATATATTTT

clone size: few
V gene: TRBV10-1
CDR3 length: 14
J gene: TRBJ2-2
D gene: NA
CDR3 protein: CASSHGLNTGELFF
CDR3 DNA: TGCGCCAGCAGTCACGGGCTGAACACCGGGGAGCTGTTTTTT

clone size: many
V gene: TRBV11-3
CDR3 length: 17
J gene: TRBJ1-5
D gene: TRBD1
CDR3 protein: CASSLELGDRPNQPQHF
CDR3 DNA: TGTGCCAGCAGCTTAGAACTAGGGGACAGGCCCAATCAGCCCCAGCATTTT

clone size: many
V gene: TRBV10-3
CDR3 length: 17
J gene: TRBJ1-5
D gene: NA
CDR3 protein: CAISESRGRWSNQPQHF
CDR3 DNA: TGTGCCATCAGTGAGTCGAGGGGCAGGTGGAGCAATCAGCCCCAGCATTTT

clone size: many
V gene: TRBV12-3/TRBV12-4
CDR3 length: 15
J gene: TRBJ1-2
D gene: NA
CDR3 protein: CASSLVLRASLGYTF
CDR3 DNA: TGTGCCAGCAGTTTAGTGTTGCGGGCATCCTTAGGCTACACCTTC

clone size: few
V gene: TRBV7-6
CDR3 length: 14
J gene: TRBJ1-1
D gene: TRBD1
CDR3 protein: CASSAWTGSTEAFF
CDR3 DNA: TGTGCCAGCAGCGCTTGGACAGGGAGCACTGAAGCTTTCTTT

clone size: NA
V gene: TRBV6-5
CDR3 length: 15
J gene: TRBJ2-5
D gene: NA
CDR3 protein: CAGSYSGTPQETQYF
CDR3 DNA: TGTGCCGGCAGTTACTCCGGGACCCCGCAAGAGACCCAGTACTTC

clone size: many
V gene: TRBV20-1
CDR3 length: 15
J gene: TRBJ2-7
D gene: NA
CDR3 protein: CSAQVGGSGGHEQYF
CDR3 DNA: TGCAGTGCTCAAGTCGGGGGGTCCGGGGGCCACGAGCAGTACTTC